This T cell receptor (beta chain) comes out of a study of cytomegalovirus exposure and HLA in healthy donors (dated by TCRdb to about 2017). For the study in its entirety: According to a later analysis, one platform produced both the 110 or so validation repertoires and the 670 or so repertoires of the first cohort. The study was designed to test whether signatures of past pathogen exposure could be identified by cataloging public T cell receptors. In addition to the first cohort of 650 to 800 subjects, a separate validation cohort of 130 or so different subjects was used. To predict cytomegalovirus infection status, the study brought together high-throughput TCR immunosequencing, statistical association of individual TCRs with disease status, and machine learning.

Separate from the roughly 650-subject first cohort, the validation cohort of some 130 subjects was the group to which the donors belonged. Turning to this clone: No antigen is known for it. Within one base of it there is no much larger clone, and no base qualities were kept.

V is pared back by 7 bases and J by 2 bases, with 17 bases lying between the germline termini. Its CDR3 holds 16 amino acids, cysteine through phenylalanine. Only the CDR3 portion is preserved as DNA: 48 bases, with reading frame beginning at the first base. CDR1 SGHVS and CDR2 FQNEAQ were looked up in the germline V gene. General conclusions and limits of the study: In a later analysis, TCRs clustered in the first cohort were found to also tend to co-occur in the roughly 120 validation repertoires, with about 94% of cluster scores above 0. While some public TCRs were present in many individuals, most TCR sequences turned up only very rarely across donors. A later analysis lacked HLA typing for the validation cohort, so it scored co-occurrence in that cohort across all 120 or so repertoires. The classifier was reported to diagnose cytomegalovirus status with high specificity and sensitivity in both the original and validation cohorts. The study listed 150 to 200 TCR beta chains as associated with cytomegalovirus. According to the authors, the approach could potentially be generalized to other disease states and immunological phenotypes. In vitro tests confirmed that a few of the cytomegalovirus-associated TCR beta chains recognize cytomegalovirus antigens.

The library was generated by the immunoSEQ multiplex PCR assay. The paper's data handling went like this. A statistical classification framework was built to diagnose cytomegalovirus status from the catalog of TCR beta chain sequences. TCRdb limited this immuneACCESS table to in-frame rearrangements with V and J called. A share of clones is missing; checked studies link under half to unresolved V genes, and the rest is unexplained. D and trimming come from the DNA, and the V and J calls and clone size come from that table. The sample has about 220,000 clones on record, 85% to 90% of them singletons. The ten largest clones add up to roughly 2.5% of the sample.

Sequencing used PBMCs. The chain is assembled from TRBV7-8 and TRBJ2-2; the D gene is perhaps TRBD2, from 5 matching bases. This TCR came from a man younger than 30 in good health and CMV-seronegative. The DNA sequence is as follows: TGTGCCAGCACCCTGTCGCGACTACCCAACACCGGGGAGCTGTTTTTT. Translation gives CASTLSRLPNTGELFF.